This T cell receptor (beta chain) appears in the sequencing data of a study of blood T cell repertoires in COVID-19. Across the whole study: Samples of COVID-19 (acute and convalescent) were obtained from the United States, Italy and Spain. The cDNA or gDNA used as material had been derived from T cells, B-cell-depleted T cells, or PBMCs.

CDR3 length equals 17 residues. CDR1 MGHRA and CDR2 YSYEKL come from the germline V gene. The J segment lost 5 bases and the V segment lost 2 bases, leaving 12 bases of the junction unmatched. Original processing notes: Amplification from reference gene primers served as the basis for estimated nucleated cell counts. Using immunoSEQ multiplex PCR, the repertoire was profiled, and TCRdb retains in-frame clones only, with some absent. The V and J calls and clone size were taken over from that table, and D and trimming were inferred from the DNA. The profile shows about 150,000 clones, roughly 80% of them singletons.

The receptor's source is a man over 45 with active or convalescent COVID-19. Sequencing input: peripheral blood. The chain is built from TRBV4-1 and TRBJ2-7; 10 bases are a match to TRBD2. CDR3 sequence reads: CASSQQGAGGPVHEQYF. The CDR3 DNA follows: TGCGCCAGCAGCCAACAGGGAGCGGGAGGGCCCGTCCACGAGCAGTACTTC.